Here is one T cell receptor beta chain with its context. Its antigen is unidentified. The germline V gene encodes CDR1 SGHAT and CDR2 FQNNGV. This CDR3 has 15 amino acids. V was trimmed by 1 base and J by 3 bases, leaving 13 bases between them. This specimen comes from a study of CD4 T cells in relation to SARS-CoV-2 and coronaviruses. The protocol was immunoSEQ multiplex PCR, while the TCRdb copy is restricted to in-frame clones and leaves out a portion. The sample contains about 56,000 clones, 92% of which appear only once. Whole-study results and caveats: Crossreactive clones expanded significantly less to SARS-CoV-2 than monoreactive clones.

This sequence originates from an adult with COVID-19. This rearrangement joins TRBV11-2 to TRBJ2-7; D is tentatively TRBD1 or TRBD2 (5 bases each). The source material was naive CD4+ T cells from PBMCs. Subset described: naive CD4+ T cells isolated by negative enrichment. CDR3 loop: CASSLAGTGLYEQYF. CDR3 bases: TGTGCCAGCAGCTTAGCTGGGACGGGGCTCTACGAGCAGTACTTC. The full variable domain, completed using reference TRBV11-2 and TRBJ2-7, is EAGVAQSPRYKIIEKRQSVAFWCNPISGHATLYWYQQILGQGPKLLIQFQNNGVVDDSQLPKDRFSAERLKGVDSTLKIQPAKLEDSAVYLCASSLAGTGLYEQYFGPGTRLTVT.